The 6 T cell receptor beta chains presented below share a single source sample, sequenced in a study of T cells after yellow fever vaccination. TCRdb called the 5' RACE reads again in MiXCR, with one record for every CDR3 protein. The sample records about 230,000 distinct CDR3 sequences, 6.5% to 7.5% being singletons. The sample here was CD4+ T cells sorted from PBMCs, taken on the day of the yellow fever booster vaccination. The receptors shown here come from a man between 25 and 39 years old who received the YFV17D yellow fever vaccine.

In its sample, this clonotype was seen many times. J is TRBJ2-1 and V is TRBV18; the match to TRBD1 covers 7 bases. There are 17 residues in the CDR3. CDR1 and CDR2 from the germline V gene are KGHSH and LQKENI. V lost 2 bases to trimming and J lost 2 bases; unmatched junction nucleotides: 9. CDR3 loop: CASSPGPGQGAYNEQFF. CDR3 coding DNA: TGTGCCAGCTCACCAGGGCCCGGCCAGGGGGCCTACAATGAGCAGTTCTTC. The full variable domain, completed using reference TRBV18 and TRBJ2-1, is NAGVMQNPRHLVRRRGQEARLRCSPMKGHSHVYWYRQLPEEGLKFMVYLQKENIIDESGMPKERFSAEFPKEGPSILRIQQVVRGDSAAYFCASSPGPGQGAYNEQFFGPGTRLTVL.

This clonotype was observed many times. V usage is TRBV5-1 and J usage is TRBJ2-4, with TRBD1 as a possible D gene (5 bases). Looked up from germline, CDR1 is SGHRS and CDR2 is YFSETQ. Trimming took off 5 bases at V and 0 bases at J, with 21 bases between the two ends. The CDR3 has 18 residues. The CDR3 region is CASSHDGQGKLAKNIQYF. In DNA, the CDR3 is TGCGCCAGCAGTCATGACGGGCAGGGAAAACTAGCCAAAAACATTCAGTACTTC.

The table lists this clonotype with many counts. The V gene is TRBV5-6, the J gene TRBJ2-7, with a tentative D call TRBD2 (6 bases). The CDR3 extends over 13 amino acids. The germline gives CDR1 SGHDT, CDR2 YYEEEE. Trimming removed 3 bases at V and 6 bases at J, with 13 bases between. CDR3 in amino acids: CASSSGGLGEQYF. The DNA for the CDR3 is TGTGCCAGCAGCTCAGGAGGGTTGGGCGAGCAGTACTTC. Filled out from reference TRBV5-6 and TRBJ2-7, the complete variable domain reads DAGVTQSPTHLIKTRGQQVTLRCSPKSGHDTVSWYQQALGQGPQFIFQYYEEEERQRGNFPDRFSGHQFPNYSSELNVNALLLGDSALYLCASSSGGLGEQYFGPGTRLTVT.

The chain links TRBV6-6 to TRBJ2-1, with D possibly matching TRBD2 (5 bases). CDR3 length equals 16 residues. V shed 6 bases and J shed 0 bases, with 15 bases lying between them. Germline CDR1 is MNHNY and CDR2 is SVGAGI (reference sequence). CDR3 DNA sequence: TGTGCCAGCAGATCTAGCTTATCGAGCTCCTACAATGAGCAGTTCTTC. As protein: CASRSSLSSSYNEQFF.

The chain carries TRBV11-2 and TRBJ2-5; D is possibly TRBD2 (7 bases). With 6 bases removed from V and 7 bases from J, the gap between germline ends came to 18 bases. This CDR3 spans 14 amino acids. Per the germline V gene, CDR1 is SGHAT and CDR2 is FQNNGV. CDR3 in amino acids: CASSTRGGVGTQYF. The CDR3 DNA reads TGTGCCAGCAGTACGAGGGGGGGCGTAGGGACCCAGTACTTC.

This clonotype was detected a few times. V gene TRBV7-2 combines with J gene TRBJ2-7, with 9 positions matching TRBD2. The CDR3 extends over 16 amino acids. The germline V gene encodes CDR1 SGHTA and CDR2 FQGNSA. With 0 bases clipped from V and 3 bases from J, the junction kept 6 bases outside the gene matches. CDR3 amino acids: CASSLAPLREGYEQYF. The DNA for the CDR3 is TGTGCCAGCAGCTTAGCGCCCTTGCGGGAGGGCTACGAGCAGTACTTC.